Below, 15 T cell receptor beta chains from the same sample are listed, as sequenced in a study of PD-L1 blockade in urothelial cancer. Assay: immunoSEQ multiplex PCR; the TCRdb copy retains only in-frame clones and omits some. The table lists just under 40,000 clones, roughly nine tenths of them singletons. Documented time point: pretreatment peripheral blood. The material sequenced was PBMCs, taken around atezolizumab (anti-PD-L1) treatment. These receptors were taken from a woman in her sixties with urothelial cancer.

This clone was picked up a small number of times. The chain couples TRBV5-1 to TRBJ2-7, with D perhaps TRBD2 (6 bases). Per germline, CDR1 SGHRS and CDR2 YFSETQ. V was shortened by 0 bases and J by 7 bases, with 11 bases between the two germline ends. CDR3 size: 13 residues. CDR3 loop: CASSLDGAGEQYF. CDR3 bases: TGCGCCAGCAGCTTGGATGGGGCGGGGGAGCAGTACTTC.

V usage is TRBV5-1 and J usage is TRBJ2-2, with 10 positions matching TRBD1. Germline loops: CDR1 SGHRS, CDR2 YFSETQ. The CDR3 sequence is 17 residues long. The V gene end was trimmed by 0 bases and the J gene end by 6 bases; junction bases not matched to a gene: 8. CDR3 sequence reads: CASSLVGTGDGAGELFF. CDR3 coding DNA: TGCGCCAGCAGCTTGGTGGGGACAGGGGATGGTGCCGGGGAGCTGTTTTTT.

In this sample, this clone turned up once. The chain uses TRBV5-6 and TRBJ2-7, with D unresolved. There are 12 residues in the CDR3. The germline V and J ends were trimmed by 2 bases and 4 bases, with 7 bases remaining between them. Germline CDR1 and CDR2: SGHDT and YYEEEE. The CDR3 DNA follows: TGTGCCAGCAGCTTAGCGAAGTACGAGCAGTACTTC. This sequence encodes CASSLAKYEQYF.

The chain recombines TRBV4-1 with TRBJ1-4, with unresolved D. Trimming stripped 0 bases from V and 5 bases from J, with 7 bases between. Germline V gene data show CDR1 as MGHRA and CDR2 as YSYEKL. The CDR3 is made up of 14 amino acids. CDR3 region: CASSQERLNEKLFF. The CDR3 region has the DNA TGCGCCAGCAGCCAAGAACGGTTGAATGAAAAACTGTTTTTT.

The chain couples TRBV5-5 to TRBJ2-7, with D possibly matching TRBD1 (8 bases). Germline V lookup: CDR1 SGHKS, CDR2 YYEKEE (reference sequence). The CDR3 consists of 14 residues. With 3 bases removed from V and 3 bases from J, the gap between germline ends came to 13 bases. The CDR3 nucleotides read TGTGCCAGCAGCTCCTACAGGGGGGGCTACGAGCAGTACTTC. As protein: CASSSYRGGYEQYF.

The chain links TRBV28 to TRBJ1-2; no clear D. Trimming cost V 1 base and J 2 bases, with 11 bases left between them. This CDR3 has 15 amino acids. CDR1 and CDR2 from the germline V gene are MDHEN and SYDVKM. The CDR3 DNA is TGTGCCAGCAGTTTATACGAGCTCACGAACTATGGCTACACCTTC. This codes for CASSLYELTNYGYTF.

The rearrangement links TRBV28 to TRBJ1-5; no definite D call. From germline, CDR1 is MDHEN and CDR2 SYDVKM. The CDR3 loop spans 16 amino acids. V lost 4 bases to trimming and J lost 5 bases, with 18 bases between them. CDR3 DNA: TGTGCCAGCAGTTGGGCGGTTACGCGCGGGGATCAGCCCCAGCATTTT. Encoded protein: CASSWAVTRGDQPQHF.

The rearrangement links TRBV28 to TRBJ1-5; perhaps TRBD1 as D (5 bases). The CDR3 has 14 amino acids. Trimming took 3 bases from V and 6 from J, leaving 12 bases between them. Per the germline V gene, CDR1 is MDHEN and CDR2 is SYDVKM. DNA for the CDR3: TGTGCCAGCAGTTTGCGGAGGGGCTCTCAGCCCCAGCATTTT. It translates to CASSLRRGSQPQHF.

The chain uses TRBV6-1 and TRBJ2-7; 8 bases agree with TRBD2. The CDR3 is 15 residues long. The J segment lost 4 bases and the V segment lost 3 bases, leaving 8 bases of the junction unmatched. CDR1 and CDR2 from the germline V gene are MNHNS and SASEGT. CDR3 nucleotide sequence: TGTGCCAGCAGTGAGGAGAACGGGAGGGTTTACGAGCAGTACTTC. Translated, it gives CASSEENGRVYEQYF.

The genes are TRBV19 and TRBJ1-4, with 7 bases fitting TRBD1. CDR3 length equals 15 residues. V shed 5 bases, J shed 8 bases, and the junction held 11 bases outside the gene matches. CDR1 and CDR2 from the germline V gene are LNHDA and SQIVND (reference sequence). CDR3 in DNA: TGTGCCAGTAGTGCCGGACAGCTACAGGGGGAAAAACTGTTTTTT. Translated, it gives CASSAGQLQGEKLFF.

This rearrangement joins TRBV7-9 to TRBJ2-3, with TRBD2 matching over 10 bases. V gave up 4 bases and J gave up 7 bases; unmatched junction bases: 5. The CDR3 spans 14 residues. CDR1 and CDR2 (germline): SEHNR, FQNEAQ (reference sequence). In nucleotides, the CDR3 is TGTGCCAGCAGCTCACTAGCGGGACAATATACGCAGTATTTT. Its protein is CASSSLAGQYTQYF. Full variable domain (rest looked up from reference TRBV7-9 and TRBJ2-3): DTGVSQNPRHKITKRGQNVTFRCDPISEHNRLYWYRQTLGQGPEFLTYFQNEAQLEKSRLLSDRFSAERPKGSFSTLEIQRTEQGDSAMYLCASSSLAGQYTQYFGPGTRLTVL.

The chain joins TRBV9 to TRBJ2-7, with 9 nucleotides matching TRBD1. The CDR3 consists of 15 residues. Per germline, CDR1 SGDLS and CDR2 YYNGEE. Trimming cost V 2 bases and J 4 bases; bases outside gene matches: 7. CDR3: CASSVFPGQGYEQYF. For the CDR3, the DNA is TGTGCCAGCAGCGTTTTTCCGGGACAGGGATACGAGCAGTACTTC.

This chain joins TRBV11-2 and TRBJ2-6, with a tentative D call TRBD2 (5 bases). The CDR3 sequence is 18 residues long. The V gene lost 1 base and the J gene lost 0 bases, with 13 bases spanning the gap. The V gene's germline CDR1 is SGHAT and CDR2 FQNNGV. The CDR3 sequence is CASSLARGAHSGANVLTF. DNA of the CDR3: TGTGCCAGCAGCTTAGCCCGGGGAGCCCACTCTGGGGCCAACGTCCTGACTTTC. The full variable domain, with the rest looked up from reference TRBV11-2 and TRBJ2-6, is EAGVAQSPRYKIIEKRQSVAFWCNPISGHATLYWYQQILGQGPKLLIQFQNNGVVDDSQLPKDRFSAERLKGVDSTLKIQPAKLEDSAVYLCASSLARGAHSGANVLTFGAGSRLTVL.

The chain couples TRBV6-4 to TRBJ2-3; weak D call: TRBD2 (5 bases). Germline V gene lookup returns CDR1 MRHNA and CDR2 SNTAGT. The CDR3 is 15 residues long. Trimming pared 6 bases from V and 1 base from J, leaving 14 bases between. This chain's CDR3 is CASSPGLIGTDTQYF. CDR3 sequence (DNA): TGTGCCAGCAGCCCCGGACTGATCGGCACAGATACGCAGTATTTT.

This clone was seen only once. The gene calls are TRBV6-5 and TRBJ1-1; TRBD1 matches at 7 bases. Germline CDR1 is MNHEY and CDR2 is SVGAGI. This CDR3 has 13 amino acids. V gave up 3 bases and J gave up 7 bases; unmatched junction bases: 5. In DNA, the CDR3 is TGTGCCAGCAGTTATACGGGACAGAATGAAGCTTTCTTT. It codes for CASSYTGQNEAFF.